Ten or more counts support the clone carrying this T cell receptor beta chain. Its antigen is unidentified. A single record per CDR3 protein comes from TCRdb applying MiXCR to the 5' RACE reads. The data contain some 250,000 distinct CDR3 sequences, 3.6% of them singletons. The data were obtained in a study of T cells after yellow fever vaccination. Whole-study results and caveats: From the bulk population, abundant clonotypes could contaminate and appear within FACS-sorted repertoires.

Sequencing was performed on PBMCs, taken 15 days after the yellow fever booster vaccination. This receptor was identified in a man aged 18 to 30 who received the YFV17D yellow fever vaccine.

CDR3 sequence (DNA): TGTGCCAGCAGCCAAGTATTCTCCTATACTAGACCTAACTATGGCTACACCTTC. This translates into CASSQVFSYTRPNYGYTF. The chain carries TRBV3-1 and TRBJ1-2; the D is unclear. V was pared by 1 base and J by 0 bases, with 18 bases between. The CDR3 length is 18 residues. CDR1 is LGHDT and CDR2 is YNNKEL in the germline V gene (reference sequence).